The TCR beta chain described here comes from a study of shared clonotypes between healthy human individuals (dated by TCRdb to about 2020). Broadly, across the study: The cohort comprised a couple of women and a few men aged 18 to 49 years. Blood TCR repertoires of several healthy adults were deeply sequenced to estimate repertoire size and the extent of clonotype sharing between individuals. For each donor, CD4 naive and CD4 memory were each run on three plates, CD8 naive on two plates, and CD8 memory on one plate. Libraries were prepared and TCR repertoires were sequenced by different laboratories using diverse techniques, in order to increase sequencing depth and limit assay-specific biases. Per donor, leukapheresis produced somewhere between about 0.9 and 9 billion PBMCs.

The trim is 5 bases for V and 3 bases for J, with a gap of 12 bases between the germline ends. CDR3 length: 14 amino acids, cysteine to phenylalanine. The entry retains the CDR3 DNA only, 42 bases that are in frame from base 1. For CDR1 and CDR2, the germline V gene (reference sequence) lists SGHNT and YYREEE. A note on this clone: It lacks a known antigen. No base-level quality is on record; no much larger clone is a single base apart.

Using the deep immunoSEQ assay, multiplex PCR amplified TCR CDR3 regions from genomic DNA. Genomic DNA extracted from each cell subset was distributed evenly over all wells of several immunoSEQ 96-well plates, and each plate served as one replicate. Each replicate PCR for sorted subsets received about 180 ng genomic DNA, equal to about 30,000 T cell genomes. The purified libraries were quantified using a Qubit 3.0 fluorometer, sized with a Bioanalyzer 2100, and then quantified again using the KAPA Library Quantification kit. Every immunoSEQ 96-well plate was sequenced on a separate single-read 150-cycle Illumina NextSeq 550 flow cell. Turning to the authors' computational methods: Because only junctional sequences without quality scores were contained in the immunoSEQ output, filtering matching that applied to full-length reads could not be performed. Sequences were annotated with PyIR, a Python wrapper for IgBLAST v1.9, using IMGT germline references to assign V/J genes and CDR3. Reads with weak V/J assignments (E-value above 1e-6), missing CDR3, stop codons, out-of-frame junctions, or ambiguous translated residues were removed. V3J clonotypes were defined as sequences sharing the same inferred V gene, J gene, and CDR3 amino acid sequence. Percentage overlap between repertoires was calculated by dividing the number of shared unique clonotypes by the size of the smaller repertoire. Three approaches were used to assess repertoire richness: RTK rarefaction, the Chao1 estimator, and Recon v2.1 estimates of unobserved clonotypes. OLGA was used to compute generation probabilities for all TCRbeta clonotypes that the gDNA method yielded from a few donors. The table comes from immuneACCESS by way of TCRdb, which keeps in-frame sequences with V and J called. Part of the clones is missing from these tables; in studies checked, under half for an unresolved V gene and the rest for unknown reasons. V and J calls and clone size follow that table, whereas D and trimming were derived from the DNA. For this sample there are nearly 2 million clones; roughly 95% appear just once. The ten largest clones add up to around 1% of the sample.

For the CD8 naive samples, CD45RO-negative cells were positively selected for CCR7, yielding a CD45RA+CCR7+ population from which TemRA cells were excluded. The donors were healthy, HIV-negative adults with no recently reported acute infections or vaccinations. Every donor was a Caucasian adult residing in Nashville, Tennessee, USA. Blood was obtained by leukapheresis, after which PBMCs were separated by Ficoll-Histopaque density gradient centrifugation and cryopreserved in liquid nitrogen vapor phase. Analytical flow cytometry was used to check the purity and quantity of every magnetically sorted T cell population. Genomic DNA was isolated from each sorted fraction and quantified by UV absorbance on a Nanodrop 2000c. Summary of the overall study and its limitations: Clonotypes shared by all four sorted-subset donors showed higher generation probabilities than non-shared clonotypes. Estimated clonotype richness was generally larger for naive than for memory subsets. Even with the large sequencing depth, rarefaction of the sorted-subset datasets indicated that sequencing was incomplete. About 5% of naive CD4, 3% to 4% of naive CD8, roughly 2.4% of memory CD4, and more than 0.35% of memory CD8 clonotypes were shared across several donors. The genetic and exposure-history diversity represented was limited by the small number of donors. Based on pairwise subsampling, the degree of clonotype sharing among donors was expected to be affected by sequencing depth. Only blood was sampled, and tissue TCR repertoires likely differ from those in blood.

This receptor was identified in a man between 18 and 35 years old in good health. The receptor chain draws on TRBV5-4 and TRBJ2-1, with TRBD2 tentatively as D gene (7 bases match). Material for sequencing was naive CD8+ T cells sorted from blood. The cell subset or site label, read with the paper, signifies: CD45RA+CCR7+. The nucleotides are TGTGCCAGCAGTGAGGGGGGGAGCTACAATGAGCAGTTCTTC. Its translation is CASSEGGSYNEQFF.